The T cell receptor (beta chain) described here comes from a study of post-analysis software for immune sequencing data. Turning to the study itself: Multiple sclerosis in the patients followed relapsing-remitting, secondary progressive and progressive-relapsing courses. Regarding the study as a whole: Among multiple sclerosis patients, normalized Chao1 diversity was significantly below that of controls. Patients showed TRBV5-6, TRBV5-1 and TRBV20-1 among five TRBV segments more frequent than in controls.

V dropped 3 bases and J dropped 4 bases, with 8 bases sitting between them. The CDR3 totals 13 residues. In germline, CDR1 is MNHEY, CDR2 SMNVEV (reference sequence). As regards this clonotype: The antigen is not known.

Unique molecular identifiers featured in each of the TCR beta cDNA libraries. Some 500,000 cDNA molecules were obtained per 1 to 10 million input T cells. TCRdb re-analysed the PCR reads in MiXCR, keeping a single row per CDR3 protein. The sample carries roughly 800,000 distinct CDR3 sequences, 35% to 55% recorded once. Sequenced: blood. This chain connects TRBV27 to TRBJ2-3; D gene uncertain. This receptor was taken from a girl under 18 with multiple sclerosis. The CDR3 loop is CASSFVEADTQYF. The CDR3 DNA is TGTGCCAGCAGTTTCGTTGAGGCAGATACGCAGTATTTT.